These 2 T cell receptor beta chains share one sample of origin, sequenced in a study of cytomegalovirus exposure and HLA in healthy donors. This PCR relied on a set of 60 Vbeta primers and 13 Jbeta primers. The protocol was immunoSEQ multiplex PCR, while the TCRdb copy is restricted to in-frame clones and leaves out a portion. In the table there are 85,000 to 130,000 clones, 75% of which are singletons. The sample taken for sequencing was PBMCs. The receptors come from a male donor in good health and CMV-seropositive.

V and J are TRBV19 and TRBJ2-1; TRBD2 aligns across 7 bases. CDR3 length: 16 residues. The junction had 4 bases not matched to a gene; V was cut back by 2 bases and J by 0 bases. Germline V gives CDR1 LNHDA, CDR2 SQIVND (reference sequence). The DNA of the CDR3 is TGTGCCAGTAGTATATCCGGGAGGACCTCCTACAATGAGCAGTTCTTC. Residues: CASSISGRTSYNEQFF.

This clone occurred once. The chain is built from TRBV6-6 and TRBJ2-2, with 8 bases identical to TRBD1. Trimming took 7 bases from V and 6 from J; bases not matched to a gene: 7. Germline V gene data show CDR1 as MNHNY and CDR2 as SVGAGI (reference sequence). The CDR3 runs 14 residues. In DNA, the CDR3 is TGTGCCAGCACCCTAGACAGGGGCCCCGGGGAGCTGTTTTTT. Translating it yields CASTLDRGPGELFF.